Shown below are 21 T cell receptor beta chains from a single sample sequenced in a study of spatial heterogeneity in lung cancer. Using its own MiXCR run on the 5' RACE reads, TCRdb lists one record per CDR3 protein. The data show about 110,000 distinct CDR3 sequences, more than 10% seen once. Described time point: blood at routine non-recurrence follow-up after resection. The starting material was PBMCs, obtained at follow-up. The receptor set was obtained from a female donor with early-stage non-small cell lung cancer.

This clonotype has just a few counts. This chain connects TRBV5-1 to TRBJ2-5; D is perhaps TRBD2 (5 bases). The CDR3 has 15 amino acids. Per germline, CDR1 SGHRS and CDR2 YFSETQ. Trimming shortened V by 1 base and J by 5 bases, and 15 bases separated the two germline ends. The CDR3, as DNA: TGCGCCAGCAGCTTGTTACCCGGGGTTGGGGAGACCCAGTACTTC. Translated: CASSLLPGVGETQYF.

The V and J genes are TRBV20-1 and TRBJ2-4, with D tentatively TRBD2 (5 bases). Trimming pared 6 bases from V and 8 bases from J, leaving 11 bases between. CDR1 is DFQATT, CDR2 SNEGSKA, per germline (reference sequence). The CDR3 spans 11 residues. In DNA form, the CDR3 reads TGCAGTGCATCGGACTTCGACATTCAGTACTTC. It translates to CSASDFDIQYF.

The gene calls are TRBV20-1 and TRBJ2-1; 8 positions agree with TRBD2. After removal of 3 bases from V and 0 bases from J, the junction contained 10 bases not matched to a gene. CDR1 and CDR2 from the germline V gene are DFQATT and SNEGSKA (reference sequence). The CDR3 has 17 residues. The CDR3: CSASEREGRSSYNEQFF. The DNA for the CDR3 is TGCAGTGCTAGTGAACGGGAGGGCCGGAGCTCCTACAATGAGCAGTTCTTC.

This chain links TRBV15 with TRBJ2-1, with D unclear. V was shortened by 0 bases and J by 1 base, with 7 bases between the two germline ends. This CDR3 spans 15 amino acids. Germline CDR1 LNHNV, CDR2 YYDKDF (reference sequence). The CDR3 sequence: CATSRDSKSYNEQFF. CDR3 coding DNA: TGTGCCACCAGCAGAGACTCAAAATCCTACAATGAGCAGTTCTTC.

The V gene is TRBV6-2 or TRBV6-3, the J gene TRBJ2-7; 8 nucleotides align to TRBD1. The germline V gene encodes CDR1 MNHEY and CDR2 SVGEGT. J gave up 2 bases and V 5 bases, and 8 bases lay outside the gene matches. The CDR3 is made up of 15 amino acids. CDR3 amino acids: CASSTRTGSAYEQYV. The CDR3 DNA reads TGTGCCAGCAGTACCCGGACAGGGAGTGCCTACGAGCAGTACGTC.

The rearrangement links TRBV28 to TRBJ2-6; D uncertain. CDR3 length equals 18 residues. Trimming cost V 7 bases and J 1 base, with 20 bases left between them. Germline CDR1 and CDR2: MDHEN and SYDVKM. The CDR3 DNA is TGTGCCAGCATCGATATACGAGATGTGGGGTCTGGGGCCAACGTCCTGACTTTC. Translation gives CASIDIRDVGSGANVLTF.

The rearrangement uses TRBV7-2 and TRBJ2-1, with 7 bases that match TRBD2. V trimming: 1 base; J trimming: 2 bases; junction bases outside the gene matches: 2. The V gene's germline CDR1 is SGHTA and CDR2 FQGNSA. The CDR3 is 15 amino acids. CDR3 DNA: TGTGCCAGCAGCTTAGGCGGGGGACCCTACAATGAGCAGTTCTTC. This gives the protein CASSLGGGPYNEQFF.

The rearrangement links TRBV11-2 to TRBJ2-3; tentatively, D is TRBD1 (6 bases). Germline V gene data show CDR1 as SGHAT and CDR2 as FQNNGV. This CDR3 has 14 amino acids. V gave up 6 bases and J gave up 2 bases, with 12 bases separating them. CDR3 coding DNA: TGTGCCAGCAGTCTTGGACAGATCACAGATACGCAGTATTTT. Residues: CASSLGQITDTQYF.

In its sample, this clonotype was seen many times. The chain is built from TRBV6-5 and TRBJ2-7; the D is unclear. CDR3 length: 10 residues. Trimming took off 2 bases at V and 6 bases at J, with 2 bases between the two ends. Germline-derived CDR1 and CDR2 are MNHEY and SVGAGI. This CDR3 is CASSYPEQYV. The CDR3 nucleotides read TGTGCCAGCAGTTACCCCGAGCAGTACGTC.

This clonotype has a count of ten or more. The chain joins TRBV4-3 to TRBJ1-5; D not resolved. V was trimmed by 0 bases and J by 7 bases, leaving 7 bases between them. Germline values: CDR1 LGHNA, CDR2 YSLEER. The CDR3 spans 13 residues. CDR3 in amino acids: CASSQDGSQPQHF. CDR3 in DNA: TGCGCCAGCAGCCAAGATGGGTCCCAGCCCCAGCATTTT.

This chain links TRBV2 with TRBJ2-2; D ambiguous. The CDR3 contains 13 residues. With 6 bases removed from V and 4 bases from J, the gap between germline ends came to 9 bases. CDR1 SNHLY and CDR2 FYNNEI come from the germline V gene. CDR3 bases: TGTGCCAGCAGGACCGGGCTCACCGGGGAGCTGTTTTTT. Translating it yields CASRTGLTGELFF.

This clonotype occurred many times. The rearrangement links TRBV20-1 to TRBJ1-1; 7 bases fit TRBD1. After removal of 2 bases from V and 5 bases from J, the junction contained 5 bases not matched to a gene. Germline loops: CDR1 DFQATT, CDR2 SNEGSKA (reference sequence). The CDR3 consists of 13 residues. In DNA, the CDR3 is TGCAGTGCTAGACAGGGGGGAAAAACTGAAGCTTTCTTT. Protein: CSARQGGKTEAFF.

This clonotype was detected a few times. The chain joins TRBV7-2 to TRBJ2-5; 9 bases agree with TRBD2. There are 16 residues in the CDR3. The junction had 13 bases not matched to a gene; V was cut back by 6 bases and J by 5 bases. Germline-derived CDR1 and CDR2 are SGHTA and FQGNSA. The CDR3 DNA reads TGTGCCAGCAGTAGACTAGGCGGGAGGGCCGGGGAGACCCAGTACTTC. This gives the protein CASSRLGGRAGETQYF. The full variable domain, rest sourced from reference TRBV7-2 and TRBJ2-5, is GAGVSQSPSNKVTEKGKDVELRCDPISGHTALYWYRQSLGQGLEFLIYFQGNSAPDKSGLPSDRFSAERTGGSVSTLTIQRTQQEDSAVYLCASSRLGGRAGETQYFGPGTRLLVL.

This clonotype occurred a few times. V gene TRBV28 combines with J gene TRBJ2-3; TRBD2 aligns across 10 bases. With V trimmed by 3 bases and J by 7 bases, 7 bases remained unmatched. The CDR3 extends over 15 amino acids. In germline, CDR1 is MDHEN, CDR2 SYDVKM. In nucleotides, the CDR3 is TGTGCCAGCAGTTTCGGACCTAGCGGGAGTAATACGCAGTATTTT. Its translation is CASSFGPSGSNTQYF. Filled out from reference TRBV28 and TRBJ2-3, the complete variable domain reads DVKVTQSSRYLVKRTGEKVFLECVQDMDHENMFWYRQDPGLGLRLIYFSYDVKMKEKGDIPEGYSVSREKKERFSLILESASTNQTSMYLCASSFGPSGSNTQYFGPGTRLTVL.

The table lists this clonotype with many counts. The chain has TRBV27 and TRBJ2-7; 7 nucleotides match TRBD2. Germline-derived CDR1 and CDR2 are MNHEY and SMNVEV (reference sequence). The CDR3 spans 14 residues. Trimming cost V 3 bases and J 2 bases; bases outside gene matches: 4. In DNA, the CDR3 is TGTGCCAGCAGTTTCGGGACTACCCCCTACGAGCAGTACTTC. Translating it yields CASSFGTTPYEQYF.

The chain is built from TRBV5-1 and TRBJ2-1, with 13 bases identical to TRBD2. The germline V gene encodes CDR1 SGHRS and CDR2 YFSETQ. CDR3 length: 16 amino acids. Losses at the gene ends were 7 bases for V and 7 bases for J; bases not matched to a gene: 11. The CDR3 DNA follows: TGCGCCAGCTCAACCCTGGGGACTAGCGGGAAAAATGAGCAGTTCTTC. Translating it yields CASSTLGTSGKNEQFF.

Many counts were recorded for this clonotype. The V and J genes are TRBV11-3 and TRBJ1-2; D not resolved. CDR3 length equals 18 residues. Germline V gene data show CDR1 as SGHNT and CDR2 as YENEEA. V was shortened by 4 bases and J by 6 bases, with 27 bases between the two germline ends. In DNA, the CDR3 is TGTGCCAGCAGCTCCTTCTTGGTCGAATCTGAACATAGGAATGGCTACACCTTC. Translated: CASSSFLVESEHRNGYTF.

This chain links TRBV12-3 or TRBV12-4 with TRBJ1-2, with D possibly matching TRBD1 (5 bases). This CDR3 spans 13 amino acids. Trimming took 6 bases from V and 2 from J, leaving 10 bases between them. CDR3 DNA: TGTGCCAGCAGCCGGGGGTTGAACTATGGCTACACCTTC. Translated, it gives CASSRGLNYGYTF.

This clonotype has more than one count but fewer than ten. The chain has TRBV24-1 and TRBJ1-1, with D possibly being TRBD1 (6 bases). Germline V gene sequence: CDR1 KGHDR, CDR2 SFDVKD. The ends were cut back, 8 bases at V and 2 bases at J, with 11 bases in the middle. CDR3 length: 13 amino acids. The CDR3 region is CATKGQSNTEAFF. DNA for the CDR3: TGTGCCACCAAGGGACAAAGTAACACTGAAGCTTTCTTT.

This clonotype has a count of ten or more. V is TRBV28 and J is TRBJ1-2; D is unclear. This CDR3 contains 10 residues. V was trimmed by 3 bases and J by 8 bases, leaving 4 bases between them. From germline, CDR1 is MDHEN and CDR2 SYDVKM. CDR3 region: CASSFVGYTF. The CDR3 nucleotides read TGTGCCAGCAGTTTTGTAGGCTACACCTTC.

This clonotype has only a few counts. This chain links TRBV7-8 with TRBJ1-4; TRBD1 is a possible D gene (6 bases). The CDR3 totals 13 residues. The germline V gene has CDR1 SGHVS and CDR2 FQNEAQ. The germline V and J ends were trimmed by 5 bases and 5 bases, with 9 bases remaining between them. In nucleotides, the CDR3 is TGTGCCAGCAGCATGACAGGCAATGAAAAACTGTTTTTT. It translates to CASSMTGNEKLFF.